This T cell receptor beta chain comes out of a study of CD8 T cell repertoires and HIV-1 epitope variants. Across the whole study: T cells were stimulated with Twenty-five Gag and Nef peptides separately. IL-2, IL-7 and IL-15 were added on days 3 and 7 of approximately 10-day cultures. Controls were a CMV, EBV and flu pool, Ebola AY9, and no peptide.

TCR beta CDR3 was sequenced at survey depth on immunoSEQ. Clones were read by immunoSEQ multiplex PCR, and TCRdb kept only the in-frame ones, dropping some. The sample has some 87,000 clones; roughly four fifths are singletons. CDR3 length equals 11 residues. V lost 6 bases and J 5 bases, leaving 8 bases between the germline ends. Germline assignment: CDR1 DFQATT and CDR2 SNEGSKA (reference sequence). The sample holds a few counts of this clone. The TCR originated in a male donor with HIV. The sequenced material came from uncultured baseline CD8+ T cells from peripheral blood mononuclear cells (PBMCs). The chain combines TRBV20-1 with TRBJ1-5; D not resolved. CDR3 in amino acids: CSAVNDQPQHF. The DNA for the CDR3 is TGCAGTGCAGTAAACGATCAGCCCCAGCATTTT.